The rows below give T cell receptor beta chains drawn from one sample of a study of blood T cell repertoires in COVID-19. Sequenced by immunoSEQ multiplex PCR; TCRdb stores in-frame clones only, minus some. This table has under 50,000 clones, about 90% appearing once. Sequences were obtained from peripheral blood. The receptors were sampled from a human donor in a cohort sampled during active COVID-19. The CDR3 runs from the conserved cysteine through the conserved F or W. Size values are once, few and many counts, or a class for expanded clones, and some rows have none.

v_call	j_call	clone_size	cdr3_aa
TRBV4-1	TRBJ1-4	NA	CASSQRGVDEKLFF
TRBV6-2/TRBV6-3	TRBJ1-1	NA	CASSRPDRNTEAFF
TRBV9	TRBJ1-3	NA	CASSLLAQGSGTGNTIYF
TRBV9	TRBJ1-3	NA	CASSGQGAGNTIYF
TRBV4-3	TRBJ2-5	NA	CASSQSTGGQETQYF
TRBV7-2	TRBJ1-2	NA	CASSTDRDVGGYTF
TRBV10-3	TRBJ1-1	NA	CAISLTRDEAFF
TRBV24-1	TRBJ2-2	NA	CATSAVTSGRLGTGELFF
TRBV10-1	TRBJ2-5	NA	CAITRTSGPQETQYF
TRBV18	TRBJ1-5	NA	CASSQGQGSNQPQHF
TRBV7-6	TRBJ1-5	NA	CASSSGTAAFGQPQHF
TRBV6-5	TRBJ1-2	once	CAAGVYYGYTF
TRBV25-1	TRBJ1-1	NA	CASSAAGSPKAEAFF
TRBV18	TRBJ1-3	NA	CASSPTALSTIYF
TRBV5-4	TRBJ2-7	NA	CASSLAGGGAYEQYF
TRBV27	TRBJ2-3	NA	CASSQYRVTDTQYF
TRBV5-1	TRBJ1-2	NA	CASSLAGYGYTF
TRBV29-1	TRBJ2-7	NA	CSGARAKREGRYYEQYF
TRBV15	TRBJ1-4	NA	CATSRVRVDEKLFF
TRBV14	TRBJ1-2	NA	CASSQDRGNGYTF
TRBV18	TRBJ2-7	NA	CASSPPHPPGGTTGEQYF
TRBV21-1	TRBJ2-3	NA	CASNAQVSGTDTQYF
TRBV10-1	TRBJ1-1	NA	CASSDFTNTEAFF
TRBV4-1	TRBJ2-3	NA	CASSRYRDRTDTQYF
TRBV7-9	TRBJ1-1	NA	CASSFSGITEAFF
TRBV6-2/TRBV6-3	TRBJ1-5	NA	CASSHLSNQPQHF
TRBV7-2	TRBJ2-5	NA	CASSSHSGVKTQYF
TRBV7-8	TRBJ2-5	NA	CASSLANGGQETQYF
TRBV7-3	TRBJ2-7	NA	CASSPGTGSHEQYF
TRBV5-1	TRBJ2-2	NA	CASSFGGVNTGELFF
TRBV6-6	TRBJ2-2	NA	CASSYVAENTGELFF
TRBV14	TRBJ1-1	NA	CASSRQTGGGIYTEAFF
TRBV2	TRBJ2-3	NA	CASREAGVVPDTQYF
TRBV7-6	TRBJ2-1	NA	CASSPGLAGRGYEQFF
TRBV3-1/TRBV3-2	TRBJ2-2	NA	CASSRGGDTGELFF
TRBV18	TRBJ2-7	NA	CASSPGSYEQYF
TRBV12-3/TRBV12-4	TRBJ1-2	NA	CASRGTGNYGYTF